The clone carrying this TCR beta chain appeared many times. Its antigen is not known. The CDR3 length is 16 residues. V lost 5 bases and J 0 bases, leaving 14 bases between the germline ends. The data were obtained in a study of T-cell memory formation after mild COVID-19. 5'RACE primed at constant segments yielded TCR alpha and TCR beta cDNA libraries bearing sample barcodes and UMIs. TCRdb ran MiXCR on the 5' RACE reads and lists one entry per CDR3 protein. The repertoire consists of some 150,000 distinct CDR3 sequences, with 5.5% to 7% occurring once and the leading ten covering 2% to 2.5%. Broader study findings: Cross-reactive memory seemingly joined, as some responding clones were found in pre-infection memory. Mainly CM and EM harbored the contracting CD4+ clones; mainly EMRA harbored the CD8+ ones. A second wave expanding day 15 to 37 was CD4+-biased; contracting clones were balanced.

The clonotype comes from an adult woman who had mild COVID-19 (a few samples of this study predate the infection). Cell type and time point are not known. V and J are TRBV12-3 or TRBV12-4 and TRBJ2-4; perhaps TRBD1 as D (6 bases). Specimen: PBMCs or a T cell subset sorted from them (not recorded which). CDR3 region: CASSIGQPRAKNIQYF. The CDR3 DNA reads TGTGCCAGCAGTATCGGACAGCCCCGAGCCAAAAACATTCAGTACTTC.